The sequence of this T cell receptor (beta chain) was determined in a study of T cells in Graves' hyperthyroidism and ophthalmopathy. The investigators amplified TCR beta CDR3 regions from RNA transcripts. RT-PCR in the first round (using the HTBI primer set) targeted the TCR CDR3. Via MiXCR, TCRdb re-called the multiplex PCR reads, giving one row per CDR3 protein. The sample lists 330,000 or so distinct CDR3 sequences, around 19% occurring once. Sequenced: blood. This TCR was recovered from a man in his fifties or sixties with Graves' ophthalmopathy.

For the CDR3, the DNA is TGTGCCAGCAGCCAAGAAGGAGCCGTAGAGGGGGAGCAGTTCTTC. Amino acid sequence: CASSQEGAVEGEQFF. The gene calls are TRBV4-2 and TRBJ2-1, with D perhaps being TRBD1 or TRBD2 (5 bases each). Germline CDR1 is LGHNA and CDR2 is YNFKEQ. V shed 0 bases and J shed 10 bases, with 16 bases lying between them. This CDR3 spans 15 amino acids.